One and the same sample provided the 17 T cell receptor beta chains below, sequenced in a study of PD-1 blockade in classical Hodgkin lymphoma. Here immunoSEQ multiplex PCR was the method, and the copy in TCRdb shows in-frame clones only, minus some. The table includes approximately 24,000 clones, 70% to 85% detected once. Time point given: cycle 4 day 1 (C4D1), after more than 5 weeks of nivolumab. After autologous stem cell transplantation all patients relapsed, and prior brentuximab vedotin exposure differed between cohorts. The sample in question was peripheral blood mononuclear cells (PBMCs), obtained before the fourth cycle of nivolumab. The origin of the receptors is a human donor with classical Hodgkin lymphoma.

This sequence joins TRBV5-4 and TRBJ2-2; 7 nucleotides agree with TRBD1. This CDR3 is 15 amino acids long. The trim removed 4 bases at V and 4 bases at J, leaving 7 bases unmatched. Germline V gene data show CDR1 as SGHNT and CDR2 as YYREEE (reference sequence). The CDR3 region has the DNA TGTGCCAGCAGCCCCAGAGCAGGGGGCACCGGGGAGCTGTTTTTT. Protein: CASSPRAGGTGELFF.

The chain employs TRBV19 and TRBJ2-3; 7 bases map to TRBD1. From germline, CDR1 is LNHDA and CDR2 SQIVND (reference sequence). The V gene end was trimmed by 8 bases and the J gene end by 0 bases; junction bases not matched to a gene: 8. CDR3 length: 15 residues. The CDR3 nucleotides are TGTGCCAGTGCAATCGGGACAGTCAGCACAGATACGCAGTATTTT. It encodes CASAIGTVSTDTQYF.

The V and J genes are TRBV5-4 and TRBJ2-3; 8 bases line up with TRBD2. CDR1 and CDR2 from the germline V gene are SGHNT and YYREEE (reference sequence). The CDR3 runs to 16 residues. The V segment lost 1 base and the J segment 0 bases; nucleotides outside the gene matches: 4. CDR3 sequence: CASSLNPSGSTDTQYF. The CDR3 DNA reads as TGTGCCAGCAGCTTGAACCCTAGCGGGAGCACAGATACGCAGTATTTT. The complete variable domain, with remaining parts taken from reference TRBV5-4 and TRBJ2-3, reads ETGVTQSPTHLIKTRGQQVTLRCSSQSGHNTVSWYQQALGQGPQFIFQYYREEENGRGNFPPRFSGLQFPNYSSELNVNALELDDSALYLCASSLNPSGSTDTQYFGPGTRLTVL.

In its sample, this clone was seen once. The chain joins TRBV6-1 to TRBJ2-7; possible D gene TRBD1, 5 bases. This CDR3 is built from 15 residues. V lost 8 bases to trimming and J lost 1 base, with 18 bases between them. CDR1 is MNHNS and CDR2 is SASEGT in the germline V gene. CDR3: CASQGWGSKSYEQYF. CDR3 nucleotide sequence: TGTGCCAGCCAGGGTTGGGGAAGCAAATCCTACGAGCAGTACTTC.

This sequence joins TRBV7-9 and TRBJ1-2; 7 bases are shared with TRBD1. J lost 4 bases, V lost 5 bases, and 4 bases had no gene match. The CDR3 loop spans 13 amino acids. CDR1 and CDR2 (germline): SEHNR, FQNEAQ (reference sequence). The CDR3 sequence: CASSPGTVYGYTF. CDR3 DNA: TGTGCCAGCAGCCCCGGGACAGTCTATGGCTACACCTTC.

This sequence joins TRBV19 and TRBJ1-4, with TRBD1 as a possible D gene (5 bases). The CDR3 runs to 15 residues. The ends were cut back, 8 bases at V and 4 bases at J, with 17 bases in the middle. CDR1 is LNHDA and CDR2 is SQIVND in the germline V gene (reference sequence). The DNA of the CDR3 is TGTGCCAGTCGAGGGGTTGGCAGACTTAATGAAAAACTGTTTTTT. Its translation: CASRGVGRLNEKLFF. Full variable domain (outside the CDR3, taken from reference TRBV19 and TRBJ1-4): DGGITQSPKYLFRKEGQNVTLSCEQNLNHDAMYWYRQDPGQGLRLIYYSQIVNDFQKGDIAEGYSVSREKKESFPLTVTSAQKNPTAFYLCASRGVGRLNEKLFFGSGTQLSVL.

This clone appeared a few times. The chain has TRBV7-2 and TRBJ1-5; D may be TRBD1 (5 bases). V gave up 1 base and J gave up 0 bases, with 7 bases separating them. There are 15 residues in the CDR3. From germline, CDR1 is SGHTA and CDR2 FQGNSA. The CDR3 nucleotides are TGTGCCAGCAGCTTAGTTCAGGGTAGCAATCAGCCCCAGCATTTT. Translated, it gives CASSLVQGSNQPQHF.

This clone was detected ten times or more. V is TRBV10-2 and J is TRBJ2-3; 14 positions match TRBD2. This CDR3 is 19 amino acids long. V shed 2 bases, J shed 2 bases, and the junction held 9 bases outside the gene matches. The germline V gene encodes CDR1 WSHSY and CDR2 SAAADI. The DNA of the CDR3 is TGCGCCAGCAGTGAGGGGAACGGACTAGCGGGGGGCCTCACAGATACGCAGTATTTT. As protein: CASSEGNGLAGGLTDTQYF.

The chain couples TRBV10-1 to TRBJ1-2, with unresolved D. Trimming cost V 5 bases and J 4 bases, with 14 bases left between them. The CDR3 sequence is 14 residues long. From germline, CDR1 is WNHNN and CDR2 SYGVQD (reference sequence). The CDR3 spells CASSSPKKTYGYTF. CDR3 in DNA: TGCGCCAGCAGTTCGCCTAAAAAGACCTATGGCTACACCTTC.

The rearrangement uses TRBV11-2 and TRBJ2-3, with TRBD2 as a possible D gene (5 bases). There are 16 residues in the CDR3. V lost 2 bases to trimming and J lost 5 bases, with 17 bases between them. CDR1 and CDR2 from the germline V gene are SGHAT and FQNNGV. DNA of the CDR3: TGTGCCAGCAGCTTACGGGTGAGGACTGTGGGAGATACGCAGTATTTT. This sequence encodes CASSLRVRTVGDTQYF.

The chain has TRBV13 and TRBJ2-5, with TRBD2 matching over 15 bases. V lost 5 bases, J lost 4 bases, and 5 bases stayed unmatched. The germline gives CDR1 PRHDT, CDR2 FYEKMQ (reference sequence). This CDR3 has 16 amino acids. This CDR3 is CASSPRTSGGAETQYF. In DNA, the CDR3 is TGTGCCAGCAGCCCCCGGACTAGCGGGGGGGCAGAGACCCAGTACTTC.

For the CDR3, the DNA is TGTGCCAGCAGCTTAGGGGGGGCCGGGGAGCTGTTTTTT. Protein product: CASSLGGAGELFF. The chain links TRBV11-2 to TRBJ2-2, with a possible D match to TRBD2 (6 bases). CDR3 length equals 13 residues. Trimming cost V 1 base and J 6 bases, with 6 bases left between them. Germline V gene lookup returns CDR1 SGHAT and CDR2 FQNNGV.

This clone was counted between two and nine times. This chain uses TRBV5-1 with TRBJ2-2; D call uncertain. This CDR3 contains 11 residues. Trimming took 2 bases from V and 6 from J, leaving 2 bases between them. Germline CDR1 reads SGHRS; CDR2 reads YFSETQ. In DNA form, the CDR3 reads TGCGCCAGCAGCTTTCCCGGGGAGCTGTTTTTT. This translates into CASSFPGELFF. The whole variable domain, filled in from reference TRBV5-1 and TRBJ2-2, reads KAGVTQTPRYLIKTRGQQVTLSCSPISGHRSVSWYQQTPGQGLQFLFEYFSETQRNKGNFPGRFSGRQFSNSRSEMNVSTLELGDSALYLCASSFPGELFFGEGSRLTVL.

The chain is built from TRBV28 and TRBJ2-7; 7 nucleotides agree with TRBD2. The CDR3 is 15 amino acids. The germline V gene has CDR1 MDHEN and CDR2 SYDVKM. The V gene end was trimmed by 2 bases and the J gene end by 0 bases; junction bases not matched to a gene: 4. The CDR3, as DNA: TGTGCCAGCAGTTTACCTAGCGGACTCTCCTACGAGCAGTACTTC. As protein: CASSLPSGLSYEQYF.

DNA of the CDR3: TGTGCCAGCAGCTTAGAGCCAGACACTGAAGCTTTCTTT. It is translated as CASSLEPDTEAFF. This chain links TRBV11-3 with TRBJ1-1; no definite D call. Germline assignment: CDR1 SGHNT and CDR2 YENEEA. V lost 0 bases to trimming and J lost 3 bases, with 5 bases between them. CDR3 length: 13 residues.

The chain is built from TRBV5-1 and TRBJ2-2; 8 bases fit TRBD1. Unmatched junction bases numbered 15, after V lost 0 bases and J lost 2 bases. Germline CDR1 is SGHRS and CDR2 is YFSETQ. The CDR3 has 20 residues. The CDR3 loop reads CASSLGTAGGAKVNTGELFF. The CDR3 region has the DNA TGCGCCAGCAGCTTGGGGACCGCAGGGGGCGCTAAGGTTAACACCGGGGAGCTGTTTTTT.

This clone was recorded a few times. The gene calls are TRBV5-1 and TRBJ2-5; 7 bases fit TRBD2. This CDR3 comprises 14 residues. V lost 4 bases to trimming and J lost 2 bases; unmatched junction nucleotides: 5. The germline V gene has CDR1 SGHRS and CDR2 YFSETQ. CDR3 residues: CASSTTSAQETQYF. The CDR3 DNA sequence: TGCGCCAGCAGCACCACTAGCGCTCAAGAGACCCAGTACTTC.